One and the same sample provided the 26 T cell receptor beta chains below, sequenced in a study of CD8+CD57+ T cells in acquired aplastic anemia. By flow cytometry, patients selected for sequencing had shown an expansion of CD8+CD57+ cells. TCR beta VDJ combinations and CDR3 sequences were profiled from genomic DNA. TCRdb re-called the reads through MiXCR, storing one row per CDR3 protein. The data hold about 270,000 distinct CDR3 sequences, with around 82% observed a single time. Sample: sorted CD4+, CD8+, or CD8+CD57+ T cells (not recorded which) from PBMCs. The receptors were sampled from a human donor with aplastic anemia.

This sequence joins TRBV15 and TRBJ2-1, with D maybe TRBD1 (5 bases). The CDR3 is 16 residues long. V shed 3 bases and J shed 7 bases, with 19 bases lying between them. The V gene's germline CDR1 is LNHNV and CDR2 YYDKDF (reference sequence). CDR3 nucleotide sequence: TGTGCCACCAGCAGCTCTCCCAGGGCGGCAACTAATGAGCAGTTCTTC. This encodes CATSSSPRAATNEQFF.

The V call is TRBV9, the J call TRBJ1-2; D unclear. Germline CDR1 reads SGDLS; CDR2 reads YYNGEE. CDR3 length: 16 amino acids. V was clipped by 7 bases and J by 7 bases, with 26 bases between them. As DNA, the CDR3 is TGTGCCAGCGGCGCACGGGAGAACATCCAGTACTTTGGCTACACCTTC. This gives the protein CASGARENIQYFGYTF.

The V and J genes are TRBV12-3 or TRBV12-4 and TRBJ2-7; 7 bases line up with TRBD1. The CDR3 has 15 amino acids. The V and J ends lost 7 bases and 2 bases, in that order; junction bases with no gene match: 11. The CDR3 spells CASKLADRAAYEQYF. The CDR3 DNA reads TGTGCCAGCAAGTTAGCCGACAGGGCGGCCTACGAGCAGTACTTC.

The sample holds one count of this clonotype. The genes are TRBV2 and TRBJ1-4; a weak D match, TRBD1 (6 bases). The CDR3 loop spans 13 amino acids. CDR1 is SNHLY, CDR2 FYNNEI, per germline. V was cut by 8 bases and J by 16 bases, with 23 bases left in between. The CDR3 sequence: CASGDGGNDTQFF. The CDR3 DNA is TGTGCCAGCGGGGACGGGGGCAATGATACGCAGTTTTTT.

This chain joins TRBV7-8 and TRBJ2-7; no clear D gene. This CDR3 has 18 amino acids. Trimming cost V 0 bases and J 1 base, with 19 bases left between them. The germline gives CDR1 SGHVS, CDR2 FQNEAQ. The CDR3 reads CASSLAPGAEAQSYEQYV. The CDR3 coding sequence is TGTGCCAGCAGCTTAGCTCCAGGCGCGGAAGCCCAGTCCTACGAGCAGTACGTC.

The V call is TRBV5-1, the J call TRBJ2-3; D is perhaps TRBD1 or TRBD2 (7 bases each). The CDR3 length is 16 residues. Trimming took off 2 bases at V and 0 bases at J, with 13 bases between the two ends. Per germline, CDR1 SGHRS and CDR2 YFSETQ. The CDR3 sequence: CASSLQGTTSTDTQYF. In DNA form, the CDR3 reads TGCGCCAGCAGCTTACAGGGGACTACTAGCACAGATACGCAGTATTTT.

V and J are TRBV9 and TRBJ2-3, with D possibly TRBD1 on 6 matching bases. The ends were cut back, 0 bases at V and 14 bases at J, with 22 bases in the middle. Germline V gene lookup returns CDR1 SGDLS and CDR2 YYNGEE. The CDR3 is 15 amino acids. The CDR3 protein is CASSVGGQSTQSRYF. The CDR3 bases are TGTGCCAGCAGCGTAGGGGGGCAGAGCACACAGTCGCGGTATTTT.

The genes are TRBV7-2 and TRBJ1-6; 7 bases map to TRBD1. Germline CDR1 and CDR2: SGHTA and FQGNSA. The CDR3 spans 16 residues. V gave up 4 bases and J gave up 18 bases; unmatched junction bases: 21. The CDR3: CASSSRRDRESFSHHF. The CDR3 DNA reads as TGTGCCAGCAGCTCGAGACGAGACAGGGAGTCGTTTAGCCACCACTTT.

The chain has TRBV7-6 and TRBJ2-1; a possible D gene is TRBD2 (5 bases). The CDR3 consists of 16 residues. V was pared by 3 bases and J by 10 bases, with 22 bases between. Per the germline V gene, CDR1 is SGHVS and CDR2 is FNYEAQ. This CDR3 reads CASSFHDDAGSDEQFF. The CDR3 DNA reads as TGTGCCAGCAGCTTTCATGACGACGCGGGCAGCGACGAGCAGTTCTTC.

The rearrangement links TRBV7-8 to TRBJ2-7, with D tentatively TRBD1 (5 bases). The CDR3 contains 14 residues. V lost 5 bases and J 3 bases, leaving 14 bases between the germline ends. The germline gives CDR1 SGHVS, CDR2 FQNEAQ. DNA for the CDR3: TGTGCCAGCAGCCCCCCTTGGGGCATCTACGAGCAGTACTTC. Protein sequence: CASSPPWGIYEQYF. The entire variable domain, with the rest obtained from reference TRBV7-8 and TRBJ2-7, is as follows: GAGVSQSPRYKVAKRGQDVALRCDPISGHVSLFWYQQALGQGPEFLTYFQNEAQLDKSGLPSDRFFAERPEGSVSTLKIQRTQQEDSAVYLCASSPPWGIYEQYFGPGTRLTVT.

As concerns this clonotype: Mismatch with germline at one junction end may stem from a read error. The chain combines TRBV13 with TRBJ2-3; D tentatively reads TRBD1 or TRBD2 (6 bases each). The germline CDR1 and CDR2 sequences are PRHDT and FYEKMQ (reference sequence). The CDR3 totals 14 residues. CDR3 region: CASSLPDSGLDYDF. CDR3 DNA: TGTGCCAGCAGCTTACCGGACAGTGGCTTGGACTATGATTTT. Full variable domain (outside the CDR3, taken from reference TRBV13 and TRBJ2-3): AAGVIQSPRHLIKEKRETATLKCYPIPRHDTVYWYQQGPGQDPQFLISFYEKMQSDKGSIPDRFSAQQFSDYHSELNMSSLELGDSALYFCASSLPDSGLDYDFGPGTRLTVL.

CDR3 loop: CASSIAGEGYEQYF. The CDR3 DNA is TGTGCCAGTAGTATAGCAGGGGAGGGCTACGAGCAGTACTTC. The chain joins TRBV19 to TRBJ2-7, with D possibly TRBD2 on 7 matching bases. The germline CDR1 and CDR2 sequences are LNHDA and SQIVND (reference sequence). This CDR3 has 14 residues. V lost 1 base and J lost 3, with 10 bases in between.

As to this clonotype: One end of the junction is discordant with germline, which a read error may explain. This rearrangement joins TRBV15 to TRBJ2-2; D is perhaps TRBD2 (5 bases). The CDR3 contains 12 residues. Germline V gene lookup returns CDR1 LNHNV and CDR2 YYDKDF (reference sequence). CDR3 bases: TGTGCCACCAGCCGTAGTACCGGGGAGCTCGTTTTT. It encodes CATSRSTGELVF.

A word on this clonotype: The CDR3 carries no conserved terminal phenylalanine or tryptophan, so it likely arises from a read error. The DNA is left out, because the CDR3 cannot be placed on it with certainty; the CDR3 is given as TCRdb lists it. CDR3 sequence: CASRGCETCGET. This chain joins TRBV7-3 and TRBJ2-5; TRBD2, the D gene given by the table, was not confirmed from the DNA. Per the germline V gene, CDR1 is SGHTA and CDR2 is FQGTGA. The CDR3 length equals 12 residues, ends included.

Of note for this clonotype: A read error may account for a junction end that differs from germline. The chain is built from TRBV7-8 and TRBJ1-2; D call uncertain. CDR3 length: 13 residues. The V gene's germline CDR1 is SGHVS and CDR2 FQNEAQ. CDR3 sequence (DNA): TGTGCCAGCAGCCTAGCGGGAGGACGCGGCACCAAGTTT. As protein: CASSLAGGRGTKF.

The chain uses TRBV9 and TRBJ1-5; the D gene is possibly TRBD1 (6 bases). V dropped 4 bases and J dropped 14 bases, with 19 bases sitting between them. Germline V gene sequence: CDR1 SGDLS, CDR2 YYNGEE. This CDR3 comprises 13 residues. CDR3 amino acids: CASSHKGGPPEHF. The CDR3 coding sequence is TGTGCCAGCAGCCATAAGGGGGGTCCGCCTGAGCATTTT.

In this sample, this clonotype turned up once. The rearrangement joins TRBV9 to TRBJ1-6, with D hard to call. Germline V gene lookup returns CDR1 SGDLS and CDR2 YYNGEE. The V end lost 0 bases, the J end lost 16 bases, and 20 bases lay between the germline ends. The CDR3 totals 15 residues. The CDR3 is CASSVGSDTQSFLHF. CDR3 DNA sequence: TGTGCCAGCAGCGTAGGGTCGGATACGCAGTCTTTTCTCCACTTT.

The chain uses TRBV5-8 and TRBJ2-3, with unresolved D. Germline CDR1 SGHTS, CDR2 YDEGEE. The CDR3 spans 13 residues. The V end lost 7 bases, the J end lost 1 base, and 10 bases lay between the germline ends. CDR3 protein: CASGYTGTDTQYF. For the CDR3, the DNA is TGTGCCAGCGGCTACACTGGCACAGATACGCAGTATTTT.

This clonotype was seen only a few times. J is TRBJ2-7 and V is TRBV20-1; tentatively, D is TRBD1 or TRBD2 (5 bases each). The CDR3 contains 12 residues. The V gene lost 8 bases and the J gene lost 3 bases, with 14 bases spanning the gap. Per the germline V gene, CDR1 is DFQATT and CDR2 is SNEGSKA (reference sequence). CDR3 protein: CSPTGRHYEQYF. The CDR3 nucleotides are TGCAGTCCAACGGGACGGCACTACGAGCAGTACTTC.

The genes are TRBV7-6 and TRBJ1-1; D not resolved. The germline V gene encodes CDR1 SGHVS and CDR2 FNYEAQ. The V and J ends lost 7 bases and 11 bases respectively, with 26 bases between them. This CDR3 is 15 amino acids long. The CDR3 protein is CASTLELIPNTAAFF. CDR3 coding DNA: TGTGCCAGCACCCTAGAGCTGATCCCCAACACTGCCGCTTTCTTT.

This chain connects TRBV7-8 to TRBJ2-3, with D uncertain. V gave up 3 bases and J gave up 13 bases, with 17 bases separating them. Germline loops: CDR1 SGHVS, CDR2 FQNEAQ. The CDR3 totals 13 residues. CDR3 nucleotide sequence: TGTGCCAGCAGCTTTGTTAGCACAGATAGCAAGTATTTT. Its translation: CASSFVSTDSKYF.

About this clonotype: Compared with germline, one end of the junction differs, possibly owing to a read error. The V call is TRBV7-9, the J call TRBJ2-3; no reliable D call. This CDR3 region has 14 residues. CDR1 and CDR2 from the germline V gene are SEHNR and FQNEAQ (reference sequence). The DNA of the CDR3 is TGTGCCAGCAGCGCAGTAGCAGAGACCCAGACCTTCGGGTTT. Encoded protein: CASSAVAETQTFGF. Looking up the rest from reference TRBV7-9 and TRBJ2-3 gives the full variable domain: DTGVSQNPRHKITKRGQNVTFRCDPISEHNRLYWYRQTLGQGPEFLTYFQNEAQLEKSRLLSDRFSAERPKGSFSTLEIQRTEQGDSAMYLCASSAVAETQTFGFGPGTRLTVL.

V is TRBV20-1 and J is TRBJ1-5, with D uncertain. Germline loops: CDR1 DFQATT, CDR2 SNEGSKA (reference sequence). The germline V and J ends were trimmed by 5 bases and 4 bases, with 9 bases remaining between them. This CDR3 contains 12 residues. This CDR3 is CSAVKGNQPQHF. The CDR3 DNA sequence: TGCAGTGCTGTCAAGGGAAATCAGCCCCAGCATTTT.

Turning to this clonotype: At one end, the junction sequence differs from germline, possibly due to a read error. The chain employs TRBV7-9 and TRBJ2-5, with D hard to call. The CDR3 sequence is 15 residues long. Germline CDR1 reads SEHNR; CDR2 reads FQNEAQ (reference sequence). CDR3 bases: TGTGCCAGAAGCTTAGCTAAGAGACCCAGAACGACGCAGTACTTC. Protein product: CARSLAKRPRTTQYF. Full variable domain (outside the CDR3, taken from reference TRBV7-9 and TRBJ2-5): DTGVSQNPRHKITKRGQNVTFRCDPISEHNRLYWYRQTLGQGPEFLTYFQNEAQLEKSRLLSDRFSAERPKGSFSTLEIQRTEQGDSAMYLCARSLAKRPRTTQYFGPGTRLLVL.

This clonotype was detected only once. The chain carries TRBV5-1 and TRBJ2-3; D unresolved. The CDR3 consists of 13 residues. With 4 bases removed from V and 9 bases from J, the gap between germline ends came to 15 bases. Germline CDR1 and CDR2: SGHRS and YFSETQ. Here the CDR3 reads CASSDWSIDTQYF. The CDR3 nucleotides are TGCGCCAGCAGCGATTGGAGCATCGACACGCAGTATTTT.

About this clonotype: The CDR3 end shows no conserved phenylalanine or tryptophan, and so a read error is likely. The DNA is omitted, as the CDR3 cannot be located on it reliably, and the CDR3 follows TCRdb's listing. The genes are TRBV7-2 and TRBJ2-3; the D call in the table, TRBD2, was not verified against the DNA. CDR1 is SGHTA and CDR2 is FQGNSA in the germline V gene. The length of the CDR3 is 13 amino acids, counting both ends. The CDR3 protein is CASSLVVRGRSRY.